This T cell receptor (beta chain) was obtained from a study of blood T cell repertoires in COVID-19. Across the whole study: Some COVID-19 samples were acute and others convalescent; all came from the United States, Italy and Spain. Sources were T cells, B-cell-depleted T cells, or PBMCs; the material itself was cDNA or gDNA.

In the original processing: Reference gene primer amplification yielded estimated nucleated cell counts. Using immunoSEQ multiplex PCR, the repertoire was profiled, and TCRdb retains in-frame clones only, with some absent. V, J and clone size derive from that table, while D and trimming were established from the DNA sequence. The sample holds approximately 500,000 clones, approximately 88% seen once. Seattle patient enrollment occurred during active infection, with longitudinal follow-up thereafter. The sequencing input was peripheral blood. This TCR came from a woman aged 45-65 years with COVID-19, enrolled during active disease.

CDR3 region: CASGQGDRDGELFF. CDR3 DNA: TGTGCCAGTGGACAGGGGGATCGGGACGGGGAGCTGTTTTTT. V is TRBV28 and J is TRBJ2-2; 10 nucleotides align to TRBD1. Germline V CDR1 and CDR2: MDHEN, SYDVKM. This CDR3 contains 14 residues. With V trimmed by 9 bases and J by 7 bases, 8 bases remained unmatched.